The 3 T cell receptor beta chains in this list originate from one sample, sequenced in a study of T cell repertoires in ileal Crohn's disease (dated by TCRdb to the late 2010s). The receptor library was made with the immunoSEQ multiplex PCR assay. TCRdb's version of the immuneACCESS table is confined to in-frame rearrangements and falls short of the full clone set. An unresolved V gene accounts for under half of the shortfall where checked; the remainder is of unknown origin. Recorded for this sample are over 15,000 clones; roughly 72% of them occurred a single time. The ten top clones hold about 4% of the sample. The time point label for this specimen denotes: neoterminal ileum biopsy at postoperative endoscopy, about 6 months after surgery. The specimen was ileal tissue. These TCRs come from an adult with Crohn's disease.

The chain carries TRBV4-2 and TRBJ1-2; 7 bases are shared with TRBD1. Trimming cost V 1 base and J 5 bases; bases outside gene matches: 7. Germline V gene sequence: CDR1 LGHNA, CDR2 YNFKEQ. CDR3 length equals 15 residues. The CDR3 nucleotides read TGTGCCAGCAGCCAAGCCCAAACGGGACAGTATGGCTACACCTTC. Its protein product is CASSQAQTGQYGYTF.

The J gene is TRBJ2-2, the V gene TRBV9, with a weak D call TRBD2 (6 bases). V lost 0 bases and J lost 4, with 10 bases in between. Germline CDR1 SGDLS, CDR2 YYNGEE. The CDR3 runs 15 residues. DNA of the CDR3: TGTGCCAGCAGCGTAGGACCTAGCGTCACCGGGGAGCTGTTTTTT. Translation: CASSVGPSVTGELFF.

The chain couples TRBV29-1 to TRBJ1-1; D might be TRBD1 (5 bases). The germline V gene encodes CDR1 SQVTM and CDR2 ANQGSEA. The CDR3 has 12 residues. Deletions cut 8 bases from V and 0 bases from J, with 10 bases between. CDR3: CSMTVMNTEAFF. The CDR3 DNA is TGCAGCATGACAGTCATGAACACTGAAGCTTTCTTT.